This TCR beta chain was identified in a study of human thymus T cells. Produced via immunoSEQ multiplex PCR; TCRdb's table is partial and in-frame only. The data show 54,000 or so clones, nearly 95% seen once. A remark on this clone: Antigen unknown.

Serving as donors were healthy Finnish infants, each of whom was having open corrective surgery for congenital heart defects. Half of the eight donors gave roughly 0.45-1 mL blood during surgery. No fixed cell number was used; all available blood leukocytes supplied DNA. Notes on the study in general: An apparent bias in V and J gene usage was seen in thymic and blood repertoires.

Input material: blood. The TCR was taken from a boy less than two years old with a congenital heart defect but otherwise immunologically healthy.

CDR3 sequence reads: CASSPPTSGWNEQFF. CDR3 DNA: TGTGCCAGCAGCCCACCGACTAGCGGGTGGAATGAGCAGTTCTTC. The chain combines TRBV7-8 with TRBJ2-1; TRBD2 aligns across 10 bases. CDR3 length: 15 residues. The V gene's germline CDR1 is SGHVS and CDR2 FQNEAQ. With 5 bases clipped from V and 7 bases from J, the junction kept 8 bases outside the gene matches.